Below, one T cell receptor beta chain is given with its context. Its antigen is still unknown. This sample is part of a study of shared clonotypes between healthy human individuals. Naivety among CD8 cells was defined by CD45RO negativity and positive CCR7 selection, thereby excluding terminally differentiated effector memory CD45RA+ cells. Evenly divided among several immunoSEQ plates was the genomic DNA of each subset. The data were produced by immunoSEQ multiplex PCR, yet TCRdb's version contains in-frame clones alone and is incomplete. The table includes around 1,900,000 clones, roughly 93% detected once. General study results and limits: Naive CD4 clonotype sharing across a handful of donors was 4% to 5.5%. Despite large depth, sorted-subset datasets appeared incompletely sequenced. Among non-shared clonotypes, generation probabilities were lower than among those shared by all four donors.

This receptor was obtained from a man aged 18-30 years in good health. Some clones in this sample may be carry-over from other donors' samples. Sequencing was performed on naive CD8+ T cells from PBMCs.

CDR3: CASKQGYEQYF. In DNA, the CDR3 is TGCGCCAGCAAACAGGGCTACGAGCAGTACTTC. This rearrangement joins TRBV5-1 to TRBJ2-5; TRBD1 is a possible D gene (6 bases). The J call may be mistaken, given a closer DNA end match to TRBJ2-7. CDR1 is SGHRS and CDR2 is YFSETQ in the germline V gene. The CDR3 consists of 11 residues.